The sequence of this TCR beta chain was determined in a study of blood T cell repertoires in COVID-19. As processed by the authors: Scientists estimated how many nucleated cells there were by amplifying reference gene primers. Profiling relied on immunoSEQ multiplex PCR, and the TCRdb table lists in-frame clones only, not all of them. The DNA gave D and trimming, while V, J and clone size come from that table. Here the sample spans approximately 150,000 clones, around 88% being singletons. Germline CDR1 reads MNHEY; CDR2 reads SMNVEV (reference sequence). The CDR3 is 13 residues long. V dropped 6 bases and J dropped 6 bases, with 12 bases sitting between them.

This clonotype was obtained from a woman aged 60-75 years with acute or convalescent COVID-19. Sequenced: peripheral blood. The chain couples TRBV27 to TRBJ1-5; D is unclear. The CDR3 region is CASSPLPGQPQHF. In DNA form, the CDR3 reads TGTGCCAGCAGCCCCCTGCCAGGTCAGCCCCAGCATTTT.